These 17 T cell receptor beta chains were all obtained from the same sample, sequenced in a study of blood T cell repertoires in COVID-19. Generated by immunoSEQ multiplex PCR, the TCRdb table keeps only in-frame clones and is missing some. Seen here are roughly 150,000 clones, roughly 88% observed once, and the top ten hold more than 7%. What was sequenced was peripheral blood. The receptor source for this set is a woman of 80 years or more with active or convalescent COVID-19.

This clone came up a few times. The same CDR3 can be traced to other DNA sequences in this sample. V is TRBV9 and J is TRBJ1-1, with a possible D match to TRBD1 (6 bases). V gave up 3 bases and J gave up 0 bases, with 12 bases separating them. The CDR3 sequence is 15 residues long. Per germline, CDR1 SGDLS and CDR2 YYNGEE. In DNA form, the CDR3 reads TGTGCCAGCAGCGGATCGGGGGGCGTGAACACTGAAGCTTTCTTT. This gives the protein CASSGSGGVNTEAFF.

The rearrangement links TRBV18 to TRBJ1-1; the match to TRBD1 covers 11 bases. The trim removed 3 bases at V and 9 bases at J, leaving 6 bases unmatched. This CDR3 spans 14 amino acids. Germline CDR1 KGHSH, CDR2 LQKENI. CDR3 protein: CASSPQDRGLQAFF. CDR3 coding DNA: TGTGCCAGCTCACCTCAGGACAGGGGGCTTCAAGCTTTCTTT.

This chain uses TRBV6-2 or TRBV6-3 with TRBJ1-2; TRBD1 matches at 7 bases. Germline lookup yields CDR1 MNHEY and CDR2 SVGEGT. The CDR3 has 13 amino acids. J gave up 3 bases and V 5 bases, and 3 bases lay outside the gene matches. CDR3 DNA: TGTGCCAGCAGTCGGACAGGCGACTATGGCTACACCTTC. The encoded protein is CASSRTGDYGYTF.

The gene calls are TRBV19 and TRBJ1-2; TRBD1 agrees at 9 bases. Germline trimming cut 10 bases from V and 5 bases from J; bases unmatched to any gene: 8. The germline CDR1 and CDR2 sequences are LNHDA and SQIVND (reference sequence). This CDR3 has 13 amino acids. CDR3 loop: CATRMDRGYGYTF. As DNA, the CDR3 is TGTGCCACCAGAATGGACAGGGGATATGGCTACACCTTC.

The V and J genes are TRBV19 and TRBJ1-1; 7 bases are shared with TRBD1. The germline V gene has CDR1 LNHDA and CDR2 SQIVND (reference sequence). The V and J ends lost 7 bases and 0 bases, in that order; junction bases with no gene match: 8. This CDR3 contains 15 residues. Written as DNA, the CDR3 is TGTGCCAGTACCCCTTGGGACAGCATGAACACTGAAGCTTTCTTT. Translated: CASTPWDSMNTEAFF.

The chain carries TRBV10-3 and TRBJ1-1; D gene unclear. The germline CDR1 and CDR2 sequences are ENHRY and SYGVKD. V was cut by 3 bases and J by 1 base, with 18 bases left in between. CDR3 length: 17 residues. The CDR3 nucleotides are TGTGCCATCAGTGACCCTGACACCTCTCGGGGGAACACTGAAGCTTTCTTT. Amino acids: CAISDPDTSRGNTEAFF.

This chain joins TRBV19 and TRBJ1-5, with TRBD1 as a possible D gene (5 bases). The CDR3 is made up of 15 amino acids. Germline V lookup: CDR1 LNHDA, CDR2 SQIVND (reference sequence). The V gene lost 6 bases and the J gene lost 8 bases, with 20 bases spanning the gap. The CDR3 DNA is TGTGCCAGTAGGCGATCGGACATTCTGATAGAGCCCCAGCATTTT. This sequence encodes CASRRSDILIEPQHF.

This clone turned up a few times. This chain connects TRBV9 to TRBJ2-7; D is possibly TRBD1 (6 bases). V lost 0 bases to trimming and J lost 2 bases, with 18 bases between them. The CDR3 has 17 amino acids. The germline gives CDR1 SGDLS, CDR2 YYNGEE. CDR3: CASSVGPTQGSTYEQYF. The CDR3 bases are TGTGCCAGCAGCGTAGGCCCCACGCAGGGGTCAACCTACGAGCAGTACTTC.

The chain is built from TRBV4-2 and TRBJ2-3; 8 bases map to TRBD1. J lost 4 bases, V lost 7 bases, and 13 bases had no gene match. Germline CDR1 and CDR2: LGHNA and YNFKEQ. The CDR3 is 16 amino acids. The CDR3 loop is CASTPTADRAPDTQYF. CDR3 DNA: TGTGCCAGCACCCCCACGGCGGACAGGGCCCCAGATACGCAGTATTTT.

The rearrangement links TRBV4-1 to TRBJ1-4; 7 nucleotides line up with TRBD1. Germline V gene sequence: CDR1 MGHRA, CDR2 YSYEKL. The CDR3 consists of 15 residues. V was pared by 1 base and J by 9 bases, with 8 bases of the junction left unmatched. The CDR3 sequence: CASSQGQGESKKLFF. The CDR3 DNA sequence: TGCGCCAGCAGCCAAGGACAGGGAGAGTCGAAAAAACTGTTTTTT.

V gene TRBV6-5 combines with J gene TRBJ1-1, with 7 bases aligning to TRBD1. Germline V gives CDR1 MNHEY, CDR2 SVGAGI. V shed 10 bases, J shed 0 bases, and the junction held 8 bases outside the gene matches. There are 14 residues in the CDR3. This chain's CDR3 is CATSTGNMNTEAFF. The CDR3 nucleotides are TGTGCCACCTCGACAGGGAACATGAACACTGAAGCTTTCTTT.

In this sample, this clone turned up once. The CDR3 DNA reads as TGTGCCAGCAGCCTCCGACAGGGGACGATGAACACTGAAGCTTTCTTT. Its translation is CASSLRQGTMNTEAFF. The V call is TRBV5-5, the J call TRBJ1-1, with 8 bases lining up with TRBD1. The CDR3 is 16 residues long. The germline CDR1 and CDR2 sequences are SGHKS and YYEKEE (reference sequence). With 4 bases clipped from V and 0 bases from J, the junction kept 8 bases outside the gene matches.

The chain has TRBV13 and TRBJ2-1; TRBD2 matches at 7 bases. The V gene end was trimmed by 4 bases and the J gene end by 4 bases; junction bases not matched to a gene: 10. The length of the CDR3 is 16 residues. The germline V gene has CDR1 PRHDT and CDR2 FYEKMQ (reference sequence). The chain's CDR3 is CASSSRTGGDYNEQFF. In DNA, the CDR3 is TGTGCCAGCAGCTCCCGGACTGGGGGGGATTACAATGAGCAGTTCTTC.

Here the CDR3 reads CATLRRGSGELFF. The CDR3 nucleotides are TGTGCTACCCTACGAAGGGGCTCCGGGGAGCTGTTTTTT. The chain couples TRBV12-5 to TRBJ2-2; a possible D gene is TRBD1 (5 bases). The germline V gene encodes CDR1 LGHNT and CDR2 FRNRAP. The CDR3 contains 13 residues. Trimming shortened V by 10 bases and J by 6 bases, and 15 bases separated the two germline ends.

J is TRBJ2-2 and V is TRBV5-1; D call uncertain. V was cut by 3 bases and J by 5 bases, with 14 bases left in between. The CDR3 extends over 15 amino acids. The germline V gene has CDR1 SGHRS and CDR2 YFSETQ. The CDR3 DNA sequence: TGCGCCAGCAGCTCCGACGTCACAGCAACCGGGGAGCTGTTTTTT. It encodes CASSSDVTATGELFF.

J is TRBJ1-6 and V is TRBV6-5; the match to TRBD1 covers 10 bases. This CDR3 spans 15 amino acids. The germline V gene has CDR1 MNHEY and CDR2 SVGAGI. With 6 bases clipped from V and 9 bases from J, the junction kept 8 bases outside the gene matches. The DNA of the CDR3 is TGTGCCAGCAGCGGGGACAGGGGAGGGATTTCACCCCTCCACTTT. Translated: CASSGDRGGISPLHF.

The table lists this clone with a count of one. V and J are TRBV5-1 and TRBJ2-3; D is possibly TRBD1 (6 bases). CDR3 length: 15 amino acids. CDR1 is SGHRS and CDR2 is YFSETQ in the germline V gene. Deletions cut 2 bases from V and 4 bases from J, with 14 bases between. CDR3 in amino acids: CASSLQGKDADTQYF. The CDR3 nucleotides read TGCGCCAGCAGCTTACAGGGAAAAGACGCAGATACGCAGTATTTT.